The present T cell receptor beta chain was sequenced within a study of T-cell reconstitution after alpha-beta-depleted transplantation in children (dated by TCRdb to between 2015 and 2016). Concerning the study at large: Using TCR repertoire profiling, the study quantitatively followed how T-cell immune reconstitution unfolded in children after TCRalphabeta/CD19-depleted allogeneic hematopoietic cell transplantation.

From the germline V gene, CDR1 is SQVTM and CDR2 is ANQGSEA. The junction shows trimming of 3 bases on V and 7 bases on J, plus 6 bases between the germline ends. The CDR3 numbers 11 residues from cysteine through phenylalanine. The retained sequence is limited to the CDR3, 33 bases, with the frame set at the first base. The library was produced with PCR. Sequenced using an Illumina HiSeq 2500. TCR library preparation used molecular barcoding, with unique molecular identifiers applied to normalize quantification of the TCRbeta repertoire. TCRdb ran its own pipeline on the public reads, namely fastp trimming at Q25 and MiXCR clone calling, and kept in-frame beta chains. Identical CDR3 proteins give one entry, which carries the most common genes and DNA. For this sample the table gives 200,000 to 250,000 distinct CDR3 sequences, of which about 12% were detected only once. The ten top clones hold over 2% of the sample.

This clonotype was seen at least ten times. There is no known antigen for this receptor. Qualities for individual bases were not recorded, and no much larger clone is one base off. The chain is made from TRBV29-1 and TRBJ2-2; the D gene remains uncertain. The sequence derives from a human donor who donated a stem cell graft to a child with acute lymphoblastic leukemia. The specimen was PBMCs from the stem cell graft donor, collected from the stem cell graft. Read as DNA, the sequence is TGCAGCGTTGAGTGGGTCGGGGAGCTGTTTTTT. Its translation reads: CSVEWVGELFF.